A selection of T cell receptor beta chains follows, all from one sample in a study of human T cells and chemical hapten exposure. Via MiXCR, TCRdb re-called the RACE reads, giving one row per CDR3 protein. The sample lists some 79,000 distinct CDR3 sequences; 6% to 9% were seen once. Material: whole blood, obtained in connection with sensitization to the hapten diphenylcyclopropenone (DPC). These receptors all stem from a woman in her thirties with alopecia areata. Some clones in this sample may be carry-over from other donors' samples. Each CDR3 is given with its conserved first and last residue.

CDR3 length,V gene,J gene,CDR3 protein
13,TRBV6-1,TRBJ1-2,CASSVEGMNGYTF
15,TRBV12-3/TRBV12-4,TRBJ2-3,CASSLGLAGTDTQYF
15,TRBV12-3/TRBV12-4,TRBJ1-2,CASSTPTGVIDGYTF
13,TRBV20-1,TRBJ1-4,CSAAGRPNEKLFF
16,TRBV19,TRBJ2-3,CASSMDRGIGTDTQYF
13,TRBV11-2,TRBJ2-3,CASSPTWPDTQYF
18,TRBV18,TRBJ2-1,CASSHVAGPMSSYNEQFF
15,TRBV24-1,TRBJ2-2,CATSGGQKNTGELFF
15,TRBV6-2/TRBV6-3,TRBJ2-3,CASSYRGNTQGGLYF
14,TRBV6-5,TRBJ2-7,CASSPREGGYEQYF
13,TRBV19,TRBJ1-2,CASRRDGNYGYTF
14,TRBV6-1,TRBJ2-3,CASRLDRGTDTQYF
12,TRBV14,TRBJ1-2,CASSRRYYGYTF
17,TRBV7-8,TRBJ2-2,CASSLTLAGEDTGELFF
17,TRBV4-1,TRBJ1-2,CASSQERETEANYGYTF
15,TRBV5-1,TRBJ2-5,CASSWGLADQETQYF
15,TRBV4-1,TRBJ1-2,CASSQDFQGNYGYTF
15,TRBV10-3,TRBJ2-3,CAISEALMSTDTQYF
13,TRBV6-5,TRBJ1-2,CASSIHPNYGYTF
11,TRBV30,TRBJ2-1,CAWTGSYEQFF
12,TRBV2,TRBJ1-1,CASSPNRDWAFF
17,TRBV4-1,TRBJ1-1,CASSQDLSDSRNTEAFF
13,TRBV13,TRBJ1-1,CASSLGGRGEAFF
13,TRBV5-6,TRBJ1-5,CASSLSGLSPQHF
15,TRBV29-1,TRBJ2-5,CSVEKISGDQETQYF